The source of this T cell receptor (beta chain) is a study of cytomegalovirus exposure and HLA in healthy donors. Donors were ostensibly healthy at sampling, although undocumented immune exposures were probable. PCR was performed using 60 Vbeta and 13 Jbeta primers. Here immunoSEQ multiplex PCR was the method, and the copy in TCRdb shows in-frame clones only, minus some. The sample contains roughly 92,000 clones, 80% to 85% of which appear only once. The CDR3 consists of 15 residues. V dropped 4 bases and J dropped 6 bases, with 19 bases sitting between them. The germline V gene has CDR1 SGDLS and CDR2 YYNGEE. Worth noting for this clone: As yet, its antigen is unknown.

Study conclusions and caveats: 87-base-pair reads could not separate some V segments, including TRBV6-2 and TRBV6-3. Upon later analysis, HLA-associated TCR beta chains proved more clonally expanded than other, equally common chains. The classifier reportedly diagnosed cytomegalovirus status with high specificity and sensitivity.

The rearrangement uses TRBV9 and TRBJ1-1; the D is unclear. The clonotype was recovered from a woman in her 70s in good health and CMV-seropositive. Sequenced material: PBMCs. CDR3 residues: CASSPKREGMAEAFF. The CDR3 bases are TGTGCCAGCAGCCCGAAGAGGGAGGGTATGGCTGAAGCTTTCTTT. The variable domain in full, completed from reference TRBV9 and TRBJ1-1, reads DSGVTQTPKHLITATGQRVTLRCSPRSGDLSVYWYQQSLDQGLQFLIQYYNGEERAKGNILERFSAQQFPDLHSELNLSSLELGDSALYFCASSPKREGMAEAFFGQGTRLTVV.